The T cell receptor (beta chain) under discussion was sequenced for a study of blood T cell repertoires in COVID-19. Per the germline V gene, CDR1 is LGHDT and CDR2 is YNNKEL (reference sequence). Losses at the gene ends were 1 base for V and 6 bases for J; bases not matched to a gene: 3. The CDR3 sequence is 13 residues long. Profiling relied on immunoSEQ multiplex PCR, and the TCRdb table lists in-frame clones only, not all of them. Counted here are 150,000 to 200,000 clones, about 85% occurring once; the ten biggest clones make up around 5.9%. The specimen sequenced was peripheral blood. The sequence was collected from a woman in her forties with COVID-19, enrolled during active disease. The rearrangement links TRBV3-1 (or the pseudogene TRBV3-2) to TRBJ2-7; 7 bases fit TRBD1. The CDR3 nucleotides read TGTGCCAGCAGCCAAGTGACAGGGAGCGAGCAGTACTTC. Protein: CASSQVTGSEQYF.